Following are 13 T cell receptor beta chains from one sample sequenced in a study of cytomegalovirus exposure and HLA in healthy donors. Researchers ran the PCR with 60 Vbeta and 13 Jbeta primers. Assay: immunoSEQ multiplex PCR; the TCRdb copy retains only in-frame clones and omits some. Counted here are 150,000 to 200,000 clones, around 76% occurring once; the ten biggest clones make up around 7%. Sequencing used PBMCs. Receptors originate from a man aged 40-49 years in good health and CMV-seropositive.

This clone is a singleton in its sample. The CDR3 spells CASSLGLVYEQYF. The CDR3 nucleotides read TGTGCCAGCAGCTTGGGACTCGTCTACGAGCAGTACTTC. This sequence joins TRBV11-1 and TRBJ2-7; TRBD2 is a possible D gene (6 bases). Between the trimmed V and J ends, which lost 3 bases and 3 bases, there was a span of 9 bases. Germline V gene data show CDR1 as SGHAT and CDR2 as FQDESV (reference sequence). The CDR3 contains 13 residues.

This clone came up a few times. The V gene is TRBV11-1, the J gene TRBJ2-2, with a tentative D call TRBD2 (6 bases). The ends were cut back, 5 bases at V and 5 bases at J, with 18 bases in the middle. Germline CDR1 is SGHAT and CDR2 is FQDESV (reference sequence). The CDR3 loop spans 16 amino acids. The CDR3 DNA is TGTGCCAGCAGCCCACTTTTTTTCGGGGGAACCGGGGAGCTGTTTTTT. As protein: CASSPLFFGGTGELFF.

The chain combines TRBV6-5 with TRBJ1-5; D unclear. Per germline, CDR1 MNHEY and CDR2 SVGAGI. The CDR3 runs to 14 residues. Trimming cost V 4 bases and J 7 bases, with 14 bases left between them. CDR3 in amino acids: CASSSTSRSQPQHF. In DNA form, the CDR3 reads TGTGCCAGCAGTTCGACTTCACGCAGCCAGCCCCAGCATTTT.

The rearrangement uses TRBV5-1 and TRBJ1-4, with 9 bases fitting TRBD1. V trimming: 0 bases; J trimming: 8 bases; junction bases outside the gene matches: 5. Looked up from germline, CDR1 is SGHRS and CDR2 is YFSETQ. The CDR3 has 15 amino acids. The CDR3 spells CASSLGGTGSEKLFF. The DNA for the CDR3 is TGCGCCAGCAGCTTGGGTGGGACAGGGTCGGAAAAACTGTTTTTT.

This clone was picked up a small number of times. The gene calls are TRBV7-9 and TRBJ1-6, with TRBD1 as a possible D gene (6 bases). Germline-derived CDR1 and CDR2 are SEHNR and FQNEAQ (reference sequence). This CDR3 is 15 amino acids long. Trimming stripped 1 base from V and 6 bases from J, with 10 bases between. CDR3 bases: TGTGCCAGCAGCTTAGAAGACAGGAGTAATTCACCCCTCCACTTT. Translation gives CASSLEDRSNSPLHF.

The rearrangement links TRBV5-6 to TRBJ1-4, with D perhaps matching TRBD1 (5 bases). The CDR3 is 13 amino acids. From germline, CDR1 is SGHDT and CDR2 YYEEEE. V shed 3 bases and J shed 10 bases, with 13 bases lying between them. CDR3 residues: CASSSRRRGKLFF. The CDR3 bases are TGTGCCAGCAGCTCTCGGAGGAGGGGAAAACTGTTTTTT.

The rearrangement links TRBV5-3 to TRBJ2-1, with 8 nucleotides matching TRBD2. TRBV5-3 is an open reading frame, and its role is uncertain. With 4 bases clipped from V and 8 bases from J, the junction kept 14 bases outside the gene matches. This CDR3 spans 16 amino acids. DNA for the CDR3: TGTGCCAGAAGCCCTGGGACCACCGACGGGGGGGATGAGCAGTTCTTC. Encoded protein: CARSPGTTDGGDEQFF.

As for this clone: Compared with germline, one end of the junction differs, possibly owing to a read error. V is TRBV27 and J is TRBJ1-6; D possibly corresponds to TRBD1 (6 bases). This CDR3 is built from 15 residues. Germline CDR1 MNHEY, CDR2 SMNVEV (reference sequence). Written as DNA, the CDR3 is TGTGCCAGCGGTTTAGGGGGGGGGCGTAATTCACCCCTCCACTTT. Translation: CASGLGGGRNSPLHF.

This clone appeared once. V gene TRBV7-6 combines with J gene TRBJ2-7, with TRBD2 identical over 11 bases. From germline, CDR1 is SGHVS and CDR2 FNYEAQ. The CDR3 totals 16 residues. Losses at the gene ends were 1 base for V and 5 bases for J; bases not matched to a gene: 7. The CDR3 nucleotides read TGTGCCAGCAGCTTAGGGCTAGCGGGGGGCCCAAACGAGCAGTACTTC. Its translation: CASSLGLAGGPNEQYF.

The chain joins TRBV29-1 to TRBJ1-4; the match to TRBD1 covers 12 bases. Germline V gene sequence: CDR1 SQVTM, CDR2 ANQGSEA. Losses at the gene ends were 6 bases for V and 8 bases for J; bases not matched to a gene: 7. CDR3 size: 14 residues. In DNA form, the CDR3 reads TGCAGCGTGGGCGGGACAGGGGGCATGGAAAAACTGTTTTTT. Its translation: CSVGGTGGMEKLFF.

CDR3 residues: CASSLRERGEQFF. In DNA form, the CDR3 reads TGTGCCAGCAGCTTGCGAGAAAGAGGGGAGCAGTTCTTC. This rearrangement joins TRBV5-6 to TRBJ2-1, with D perhaps matching TRBD2 (5 bases). The CDR3 consists of 13 residues. V lost 1 base to trimming and J lost 10 bases, with 12 bases between them. Germline lookup yields CDR1 SGHDT and CDR2 YYEEEE.

The chain is built from TRBV19 and TRBJ2-7; 7 bases line up with TRBD1. Looked up from germline, CDR1 is LNHDA and CDR2 is SQIVND (reference sequence). The junction had 2 bases not matched to a gene; V was cut back by 5 bases and J by 1 base. The CDR3 runs 13 residues. In nucleotides, the CDR3 is TGTGCCAGTAGTCCGGGACAGTCCTACGAGCAGTACTTC. It codes for CASSPGQSYEQYF.

This chain joins TRBV5-5 and TRBJ2-7, with D unresolved. The CDR3 contains 16 residues. From germline, CDR1 is SGHKS and CDR2 YYEKEE (reference sequence). Deletions cut 4 bases from V and 5 bases from J, with 22 bases between. For the CDR3, the DNA is TGTGCCAGCAGCCCATATACAGTCCCTTTTAGTGACGAGCAGTACTTC. Protein: CASSPYTVPFSDEQYF.